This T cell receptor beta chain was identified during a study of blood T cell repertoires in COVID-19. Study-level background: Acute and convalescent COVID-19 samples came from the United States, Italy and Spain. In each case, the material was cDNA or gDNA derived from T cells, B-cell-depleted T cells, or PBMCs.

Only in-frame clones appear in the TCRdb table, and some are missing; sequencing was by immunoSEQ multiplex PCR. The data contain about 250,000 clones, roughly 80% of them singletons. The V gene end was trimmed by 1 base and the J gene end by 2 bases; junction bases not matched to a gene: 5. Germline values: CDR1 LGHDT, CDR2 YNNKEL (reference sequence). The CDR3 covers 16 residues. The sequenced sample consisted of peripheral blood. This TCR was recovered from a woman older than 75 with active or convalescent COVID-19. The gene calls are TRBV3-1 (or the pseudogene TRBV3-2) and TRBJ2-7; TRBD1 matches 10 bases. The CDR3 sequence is CASSQARTGGTYEQYF. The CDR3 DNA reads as TGTGCCAGCAGCCAAGCCCGGACAGGGGGGACCTACGAGCAGTACTTC.